A single sample is the source of the 2 T cell receptor beta chains below, sequenced in a study of cytomegalovirus exposure and HLA in healthy donors. The PCR contained 60 Vbeta and 13 Jbeta primers. Assay: immunoSEQ multiplex PCR; the TCRdb copy retains only in-frame clones and omits some. This specimen shows approximately 110,000 clones; the ten leading clones hold 2.2%. The source material was PBMCs. The source is a man aged 40-50 years in good health and CMV-seronegative.

J is TRBJ2-5 and V is TRBV9; 7 nucleotides agree with TRBD2. Germline values: CDR1 SGDLS, CDR2 YYNGEE. With V trimmed by 3 bases and J by 3 bases, 2 bases remained unmatched. The CDR3 has 13 amino acids. CDR3 nucleotide sequence: TGTGCCAGCAGCGACCGGGGGGAAGAGACCCAGTACTTC. Amino acids: CASSDRGEETQYF.

CDR3 amino acids: CASSSRLADQRNEQFF. The CDR3 DNA sequence: TGTGCCAGCAGCTCGAGACTAGCGGACCAGAGGAATGAGCAGTTCTTC. J is TRBJ2-1 and V is TRBV5-5, with 9 nucleotides matching TRBD2. The junction had 11 bases not matched to a gene; V was cut back by 3 bases and J by 7 bases. CDR1 and CDR2 (germline): SGHKS, YYEKEE (reference sequence). The CDR3 totals 16 residues.